What follows describes a single T cell receptor beta chain. Assay: immunoSEQ multiplex PCR; the TCRdb copy retains only in-frame clones and omits some. There are 150,000 to 200,000 clones in the sample; roughly 88% occur only once, and under 15% lies in the top ten. The study counted Cohort 3 donors as recovered given two negative PCRs, clearance, or symptom resolution. The data were taken from a study of blood T cell repertoires in COVID-19. The CDR3 length is 14 residues. Germline V gene data show CDR1 as MNHEY and CDR2 as SVGAGI. The V gene lost 6 bases and the J gene lost 0 bases, with 10 bases spanning the gap.

The J gene is TRBJ2-3, the V gene TRBV6-5; no firm D call. The receptor comes from a woman in her sixties who had recovered from COVID-19. Sequencing input: PBMCs or T cells enriched from blood (not recorded which). The CDR3 here is CASSLQASTDTQYF. CDR3 DNA: TGTGCCAGCAGCCTCCAGGCTAGCACAGATACGCAGTATTTT.